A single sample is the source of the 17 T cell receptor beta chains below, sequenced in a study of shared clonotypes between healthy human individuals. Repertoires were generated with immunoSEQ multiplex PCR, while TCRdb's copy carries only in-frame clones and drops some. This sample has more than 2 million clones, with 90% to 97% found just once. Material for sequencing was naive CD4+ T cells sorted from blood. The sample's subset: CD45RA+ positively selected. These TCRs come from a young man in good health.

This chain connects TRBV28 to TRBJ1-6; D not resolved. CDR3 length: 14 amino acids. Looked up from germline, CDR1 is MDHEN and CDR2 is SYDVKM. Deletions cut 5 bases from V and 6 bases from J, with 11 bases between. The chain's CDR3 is CASSPLRLNSPLHF. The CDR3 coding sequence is TGTGCCAGCAGTCCGCTCCGACTTAATTCACCCCTCCACTTT.

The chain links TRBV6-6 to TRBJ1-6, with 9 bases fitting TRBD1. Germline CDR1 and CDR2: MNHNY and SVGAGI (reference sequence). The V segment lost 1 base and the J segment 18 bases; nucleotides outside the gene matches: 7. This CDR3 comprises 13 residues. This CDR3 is CASSYYEDRGGHF. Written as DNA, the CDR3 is TGTGCCAGCAGTTACTATGAGGACAGGGGCGGCCACTTT.

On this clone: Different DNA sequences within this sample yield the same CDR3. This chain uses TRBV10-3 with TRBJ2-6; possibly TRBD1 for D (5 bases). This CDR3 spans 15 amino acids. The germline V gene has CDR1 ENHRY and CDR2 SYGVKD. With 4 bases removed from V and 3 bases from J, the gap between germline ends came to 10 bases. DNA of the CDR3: TGTGCCATCAGTGGGGGCGGAAGTGGGGCCAACGTCCTGACTTTC. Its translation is CAISGGGSGANVLTF.

The CDR3 here is CASLGRIATNEKLFF. The DNA of the CDR3 is TGTGCCTCCCTCGGCAGGATAGCAACTAATGAAAAACTGTTTTTT. This chain connects TRBV30 to TRBJ1-4; D gene ambiguous. The CDR3 is 15 residues long. Germline CDR1 reads GTSNPN; CDR2 reads SVGIG (reference sequence). V lost 7 bases, J lost 0 bases, and 15 bases lay in between.

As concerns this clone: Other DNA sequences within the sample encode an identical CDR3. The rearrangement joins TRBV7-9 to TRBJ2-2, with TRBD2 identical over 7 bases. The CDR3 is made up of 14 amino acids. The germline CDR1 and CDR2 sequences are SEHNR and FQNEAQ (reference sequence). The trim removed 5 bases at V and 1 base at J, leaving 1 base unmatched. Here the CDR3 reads CASSPGGNTGELFF. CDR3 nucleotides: TGTGCCAGCAGCCCGGGGGGGAACACCGGGGAGCTGTTTTTT.

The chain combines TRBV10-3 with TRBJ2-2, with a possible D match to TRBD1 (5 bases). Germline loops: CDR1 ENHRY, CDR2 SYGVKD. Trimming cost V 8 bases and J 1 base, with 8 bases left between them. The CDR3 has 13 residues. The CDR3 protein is CAIGTGNTGELFF. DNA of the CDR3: TGTGCCATCGGAACAGGGAACACCGGGGAGCTGTTTTTT.

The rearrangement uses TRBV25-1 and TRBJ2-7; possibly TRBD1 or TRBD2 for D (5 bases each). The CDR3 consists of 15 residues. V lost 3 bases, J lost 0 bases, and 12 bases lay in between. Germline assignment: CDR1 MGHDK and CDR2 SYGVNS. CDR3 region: CASSDVSGSSYEQYF. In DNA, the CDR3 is TGTGCCAGCAGTGATGTCTCAGGGAGCTCCTACGAGCAGTACTTC.

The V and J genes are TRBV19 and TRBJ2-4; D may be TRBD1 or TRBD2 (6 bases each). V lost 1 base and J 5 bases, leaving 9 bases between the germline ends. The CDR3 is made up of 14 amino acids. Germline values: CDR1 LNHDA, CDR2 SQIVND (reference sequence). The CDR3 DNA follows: TGTGCCAGTAGTATAGCGGGGGCCCAAAACATTCAGTACTTC. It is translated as CASSIAGAQNIQYF.

CDR3 protein: CASSPPVKTQYF. The CDR3 DNA reads as TGTGCCAGCTCACCACCGGTGAAGACCCAGTACTTC. The chain recombines TRBV18 with TRBJ2-5; no definite D call. Germline CDR1 reads KGHSH; CDR2 reads LQKENI. This CDR3 region has 12 residues. Trimming stripped 0 bases from V and 6 bases from J, with 5 bases between. Drawing the rest from reference TRBV18 and TRBJ2-5, the complete variable domain is NAGVMQNPRHLVRRRGQEARLRCSPMKGHSHVYWYRQLPEEGLKFMVYLQKENIIDESGMPKERFSAEFPKEGPSILRIQQVVRGDSAAYFCASSPPVKTQYFGPGTRLLVL.

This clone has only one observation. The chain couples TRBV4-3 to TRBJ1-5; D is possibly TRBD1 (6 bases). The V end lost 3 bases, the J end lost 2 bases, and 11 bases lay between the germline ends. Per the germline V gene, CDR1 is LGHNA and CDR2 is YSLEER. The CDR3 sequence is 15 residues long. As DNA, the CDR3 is TGCGCCAGCAGCCAGTCCCGGACAGGCAATCAGCCCCAGCATTTT. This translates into CASSQSRTGNQPQHF.

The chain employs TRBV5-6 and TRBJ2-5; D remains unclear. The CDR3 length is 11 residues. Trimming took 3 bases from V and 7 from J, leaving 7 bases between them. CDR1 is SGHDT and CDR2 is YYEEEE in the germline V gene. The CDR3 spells CASSWEGTQYF. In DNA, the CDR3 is TGTGCCAGCAGCTGGGAAGGGACCCAGTACTTC. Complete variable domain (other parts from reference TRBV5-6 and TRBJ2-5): DAGVTQSPTHLIKTRGQQVTLRCSPKSGHDTVSWYQQALGQGPQFIFQYYEEEERQRGNFPDRFSGHQFPNYSSELNVNALLLGDSALYLCASSWEGTQYFGPGTRLLVL.

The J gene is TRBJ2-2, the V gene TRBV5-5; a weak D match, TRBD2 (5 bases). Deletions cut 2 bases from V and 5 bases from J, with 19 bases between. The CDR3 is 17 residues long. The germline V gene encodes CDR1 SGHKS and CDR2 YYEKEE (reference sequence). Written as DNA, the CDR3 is TGTGCCAGCAGCTTAGGCCCCTTCAGCGGAGGTACCGGGGAGCTGTTTTTT. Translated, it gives CASSLGPFSGGTGELFF.

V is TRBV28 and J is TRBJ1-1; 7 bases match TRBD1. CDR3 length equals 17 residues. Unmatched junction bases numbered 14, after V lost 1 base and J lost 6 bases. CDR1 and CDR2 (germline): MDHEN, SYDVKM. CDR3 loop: CASSLLRGSEGAAEAFF. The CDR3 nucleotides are TGTGCCAGCAGTTTATTAAGAGGGTCGGAGGGGGCCGCTGAAGCTTTCTTT. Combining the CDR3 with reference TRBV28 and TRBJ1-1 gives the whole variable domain DVKVTQSSRYLVKRTGEKVFLECVQDMDHENMFWYRQDPGLGLRLIYFSYDVKMKEKGDIPEGYSVSREKKERFSLILESASTNQTSMYLCASSLLRGSEGAAEAFFGQGTRLTVV.

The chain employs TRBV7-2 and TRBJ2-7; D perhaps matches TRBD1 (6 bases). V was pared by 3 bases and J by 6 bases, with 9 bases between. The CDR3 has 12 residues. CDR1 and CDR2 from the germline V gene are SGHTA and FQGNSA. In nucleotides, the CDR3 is TGTGCCAGCAGCTTCGCAGGGGTCGAGCAGTACTTC. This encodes CASSFAGVEQYF.

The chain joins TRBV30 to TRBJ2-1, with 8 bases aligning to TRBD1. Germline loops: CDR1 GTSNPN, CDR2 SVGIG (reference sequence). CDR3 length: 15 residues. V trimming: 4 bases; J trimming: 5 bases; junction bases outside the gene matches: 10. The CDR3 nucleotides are TGTGCCTGGAATTTATTGGACAGGGCCGACAATGAGCAGTTCTTC. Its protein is CAWNLLDRADNEQFF. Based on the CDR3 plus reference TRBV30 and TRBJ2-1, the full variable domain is SQTIHQWPATLVQPVGSPLSLECTVEGTSNPNLYWYRQAAGRGLQLLFYSVGIGQISSEVPQNLSASRPQDRQFILSSKKLLLSDSGFYLCAWNLLDRADNEQFFGPGTRLTVL.

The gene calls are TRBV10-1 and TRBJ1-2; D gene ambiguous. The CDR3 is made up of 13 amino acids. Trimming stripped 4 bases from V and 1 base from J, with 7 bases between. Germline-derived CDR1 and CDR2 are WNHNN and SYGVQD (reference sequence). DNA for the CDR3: TGCGCCAGCAGTGGAACCTATAACTATGGCTACACCTTC. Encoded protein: CASSGTYNYGYTF.

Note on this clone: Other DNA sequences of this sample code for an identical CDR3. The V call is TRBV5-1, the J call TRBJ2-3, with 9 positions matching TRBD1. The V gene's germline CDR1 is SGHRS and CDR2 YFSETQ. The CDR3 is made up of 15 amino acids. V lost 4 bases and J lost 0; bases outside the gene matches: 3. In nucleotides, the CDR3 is TGCGCCAGCAGCGGGACAGGGTCAAGCACAGATACGCAGTATTTT. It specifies CASSGTGSSTDTQYF.